Given below is one TCR beta chain in context. Its antigen is unknown. No much larger clone exists at a distance of one base, and base qualities are not known. The data were obtained in a study of T cell changes during pregnancy in multiple sclerosis (dated by TCRdb to between 2019 and 2020). Describing the broader study: The study examined how the T cell repertoire changed over the course of pregnancy in women with multiple sclerosis.

CDR1 and CDR2 are drawn from the germline V gene: MDHEN, SYDVKM. Trimmed from V: 6 bases; trimmed from J: 5 bases; junction bases lacking a gene match: 21. The CDR3, from cysteine to phenylalanine, totals 21 residues. Of the read, only the CDR3 DNA is kept; its 63 bases are in frame from base 1. The protocol used for the library was the immunoSEQ multiplex PCR assay. Entries here come from immuneACCESS through TCRdb and include only in-frame sequences with V and J called. Some clones fail to appear in such tables; in the studies checked, an unresolved V gene covers under half of the shortfall, and the cause of the remainder is unknown. The sample profile shows some 140,000 clones; 95% to 98% of them were found once. 0.44% of the sample is taken by the ten largest.

This chain joins TRBV28 to TRBJ2-1, and TRBD2 aligns with 14 junction nucleotides. The sample here was peripheral blood, taken after pregnancy. The receptor was derived from a female donor with multiple sclerosis, enrolled in a pregnancy study. The CDR3 has the sequence CASSQQGRLAGGPEDNNEQFF. The nucleotide sequence is TGTGCCAGCAGCCAACAGGGTCGACTAGCGGGAGGGCCTGAGGACAACAATGAGCAGTTCTTC.